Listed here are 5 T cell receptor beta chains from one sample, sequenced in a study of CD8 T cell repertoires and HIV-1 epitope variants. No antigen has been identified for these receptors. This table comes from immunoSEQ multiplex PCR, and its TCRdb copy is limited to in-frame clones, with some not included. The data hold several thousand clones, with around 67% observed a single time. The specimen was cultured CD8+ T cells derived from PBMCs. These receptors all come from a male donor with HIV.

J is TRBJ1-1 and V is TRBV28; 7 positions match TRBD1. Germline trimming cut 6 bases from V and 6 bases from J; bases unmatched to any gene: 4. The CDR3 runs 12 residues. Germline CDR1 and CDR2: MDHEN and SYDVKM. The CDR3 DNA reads TGTGCCAGCAGCCAAGGGACAGCTGAAGCTTTCTTT. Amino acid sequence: CASSQGTAEAFF.

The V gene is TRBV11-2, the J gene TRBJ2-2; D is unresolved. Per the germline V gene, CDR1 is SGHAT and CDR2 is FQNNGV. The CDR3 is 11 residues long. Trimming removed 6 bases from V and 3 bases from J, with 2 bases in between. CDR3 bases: TGTGCCAGCAGTTACACCGGGGAGCTGTTTTTT. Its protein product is CASSYTGELFF.

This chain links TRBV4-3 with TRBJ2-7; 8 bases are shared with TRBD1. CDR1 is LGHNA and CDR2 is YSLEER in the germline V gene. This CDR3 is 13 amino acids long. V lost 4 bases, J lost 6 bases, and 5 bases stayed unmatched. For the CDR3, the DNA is TGCGCCAGCAGCCCGCGGACAGGGTTCGAGCAGTACTTC. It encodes CASSPRTGFEQYF.

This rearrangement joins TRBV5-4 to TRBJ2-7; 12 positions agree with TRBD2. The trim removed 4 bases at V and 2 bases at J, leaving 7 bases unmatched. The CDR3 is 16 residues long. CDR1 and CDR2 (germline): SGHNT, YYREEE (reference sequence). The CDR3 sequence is CASSRTTSGRPYEQYF. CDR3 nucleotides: TGTGCCAGCAGCCGGACGACTAGCGGGAGACCCTACGAGCAGTACTTC.

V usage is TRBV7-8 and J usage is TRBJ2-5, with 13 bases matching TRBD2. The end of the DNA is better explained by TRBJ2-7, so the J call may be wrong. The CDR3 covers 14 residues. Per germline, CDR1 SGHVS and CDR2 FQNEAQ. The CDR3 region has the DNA TGTGCCAGCAGCTTAGGGACTAGCGGGAGCGAGCAGTACTTC. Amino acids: CASSLGTSGSEQYF.